The 6 T cell receptor beta chains reported below all come from one sample, sequenced in a study of blood T cell repertoires in COVID-19. Assay: immunoSEQ multiplex PCR; the TCRdb copy retains only in-frame clones and omits some. The data show approximately 200,000 clones, roughly four fifths seen once. The sequencing input was PBMCs or T cells enriched from blood (not recorded which). The origin of the receptors is a man aged 35-49 years who had recovered from COVID-19.

The CDR3 reads CASSKKTGGYTEAFF. The CDR3, as DNA: TGTGCCAGCAGCAAGAAGACCGGGGGTTACACTGAAGCTTTCTTT. This chain joins TRBV9 and TRBJ1-1, with TRBD1 as a possible D gene (5 bases). The CDR3 consists of 15 residues. In germline, CDR1 is SGDLS, CDR2 YYNGEE. V was cut by 4 bases and J by 3 bases, with 16 bases left in between.

This clone was seen more than once but under ten times. CDR3 in amino acids: CSVLGQGGGYTF. The CDR3 DNA reads TGCAGCGTTCTGGGCCAGGGTGGAGGCTACACCTTC. The rearrangement uses TRBV29-1 and TRBJ1-2, with D possibly TRBD1 on 5 matching bases. The V and J ends lost 5 bases and 8 bases respectively, with 15 bases between them. Germline loops: CDR1 SQVTM, CDR2 ANQGSEA. The CDR3 consists of 12 residues.

The chain recombines TRBV2 with TRBJ1-1, with 9 bases lining up with TRBD1. Per the germline V gene, CDR1 is SNHLY and CDR2 is FYNNEI. This CDR3 is 11 amino acids long. The DNA of the CDR3 is TGTGGCGACAGGGGGGCGGCTGAAGCTTTCTTT. Encoded protein: CGDRGAAEAFF.

The V and J genes are TRBV2 and TRBJ2-7; weak D call: TRBD1 (5 bases). V dropped 6 bases and J dropped 3 bases, with 21 bases sitting between them. Germline lookup yields CDR1 SNHLY and CDR2 FYNNEI. This CDR3 has 16 residues. In DNA, the CDR3 is TGTGCCAGCAGCCAAAGGGGTACTTTCCTAAGCTACGAGCAGTACTTC. Protein product: CASSQRGTFLSYEQYF.

The rearrangement joins TRBV6-5 to TRBJ2-7; a possible D gene is TRBD2 (5 bases). From germline, CDR1 is MNHEY and CDR2 SVGAGI. V lost 6 bases and J 4 bases, leaving 19 bases between the germline ends. The CDR3 totals 15 residues. The CDR3 DNA reads as TGTGCCAGCAGCTCCCCCAGTGGGAGTACATACGAGCAGTACTTC. Protein product: CASSSPSGSTYEQYF.

With regard to this clone: Other DNA sequences in this sample translate to the same CDR3. The J gene is TRBJ2-1, the V gene TRBV9; the match to TRBD2 covers 8 bases. This CDR3 has 15 residues. V dropped 2 bases and J dropped 0; count of bases not matched to a gene: 1. Germline assignment: CDR1 SGDLS and CDR2 YYNGEE. The CDR3 DNA follows: TGTGCCAGCAGCGTGGCGGGAGGCTCCTACAATGAGCAGTTCTTC. This gives the protein CASSVAGGSYNEQFF.